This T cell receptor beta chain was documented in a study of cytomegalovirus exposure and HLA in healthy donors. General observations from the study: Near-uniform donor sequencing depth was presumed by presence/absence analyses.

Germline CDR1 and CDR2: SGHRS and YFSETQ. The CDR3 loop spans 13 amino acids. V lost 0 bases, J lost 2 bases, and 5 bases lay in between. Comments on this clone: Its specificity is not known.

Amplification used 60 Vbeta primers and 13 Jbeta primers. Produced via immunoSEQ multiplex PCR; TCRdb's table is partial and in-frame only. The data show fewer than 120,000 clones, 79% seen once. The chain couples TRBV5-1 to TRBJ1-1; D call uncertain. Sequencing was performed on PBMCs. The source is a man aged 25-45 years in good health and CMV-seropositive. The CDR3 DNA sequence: TGCGCCAGCAGCTTGGCAGAAAACACTGAAGCTTTCTTT. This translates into CASSLAENTEAFF.